These T cell receptor beta chains were read from a single sample in a study of a mutant IDH1 vaccine in newly diagnosed glioma. Their specific antigens are unknown. Method: immunoSEQ multiplex PCR; TCRdb's copy keeps in-frame clones and lacks some. Seen here are about 59,000 clones, about 90% observed once, and the top ten hold roughly 4.8%. The material was PBMCs, obtained from a glioma patient whose treatment included an IDH1 peptide vaccine. Receptor source: a woman in her thirties or forties with glioma. Both conserved end residues are part of each CDR3. A D gene is named only where the DNA matches it firmly. A row's size may be missing; if present it is once, few, many or a size class.

J gene: TRBJ1-1; V gene: TRBV4-1; clone size: .; CDR3 length: 17; D gene: TRBD1; CDR3 protein: CASRTKGAGSIDTEAFF; CDR3 DNA: TGCGCCAGCAGAACCAAGGGGGCCGGATCGATCGACACTGAAGCTTTCTTT
J gene: TRBJ1-4; V gene: TRBV5-4; clone size: .; CDR3 length: 14; D gene: .; CDR3 protein: CASSPGTRNEKLFF; CDR3 DNA: TGTGCCAGCAGCCCCGGGACCCGTAATGAAAAACTGTTTTTT
J gene: TRBJ2-1; V gene: TRBV2; clone size: .; CDR3 length: 15; D gene: TRBD2; CDR3 protein: CASSGAGTNSYEQFF; CDR3 DNA: TGTGCCAGCAGTGGGGCGGGGACTAATTCATATGAGCAGTTCTTC
J gene: TRBJ1-1; V gene: TRBV29-1; clone size: once; CDR3 length: 14; D gene: TRBD1; CDR3 protein: CSVAQGVRGTEAFF; CDR3 DNA: TGCAGCGTCGCCCAGGGGGTTAGGGGCACTGAAGCTTTCTTT
J gene: TRBJ2-3; V gene: TRBV2; clone size: .; CDR3 length: 13; D gene: .; CDR3 protein: CASSQGRTDTQYF; CDR3 DNA: TGTGCCAGCAGTCAGGGACGGACAGATACGCAGTATTTT
J gene: TRBJ2-7; V gene: TRBV10-1; clone size: .; CDR3 length: 15; D gene: .; CDR3 protein: CASSPGWGLSDEQYF; CDR3 DNA: TGCGCCAGCAGTCCCGGGTGGGGCCTCTCGGACGAGCAGTACTTC
J gene: TRBJ2-1; V gene: TRBV18; clone size: once; CDR3 length: 14; D gene: .; CDR3 protein: CASSPFLDKSNEFF; CDR3 DNA: TGTGCCAGCTCACCATTTCTGGACAAGTCGAACGAGTTCTTC
J gene: TRBJ1-1; V gene: TRBV19; clone size: .; CDR3 length: 14; D gene: TRBD1; CDR3 protein: CASSKQGTSTEAFF; CDR3 DNA: TGTGCCAGTAGTAAACAGGGGACCTCTACTGAAGCTTTCTTT
J gene: TRBJ1-1; V gene: TRBV4-3; clone size: .; CDR3 length: 16; D gene: .; CDR3 protein: CASSPGLRGGITEAFF; CDR3 DNA: TGCGCCAGCAGCCCAGGGTTGCGAGGGGGGATCACTGAAGCTTTCTTT
J gene: TRBJ2-7; V gene: TRBV7-9; clone size: .; CDR3 length: 18; D gene: TRBD2; CDR3 protein: CASSHQREGGSIPYEQYF; CDR3 DNA: TGTGCCAGCAGCCACCAGAGGGAAGGCGGGAGTATACCCTACGAGCAGTACTTC
J gene: TRBJ2-7; V gene: TRBV28; clone size: .; CDR3 length: 15; D gene: TRBD2; CDR3 protein: CASSLPASGNHEQYF; CDR3 DNA: TGTGCCAGCAGTCTCCCGGCTAGCGGGAACCACGAGCAGTACTTC
J gene: TRBJ1-5; V gene: TRBV2; clone size: .; CDR3 length: 16; D gene: TRBD1; CDR3 protein: CASSPGGVGANQPQHF; CDR3 DNA: TGTGCCAGCAGCCCAGGGGGGGTTGGGGCCAATCAGCCCCAGCATTTT
J gene: TRBJ1-1; V gene: TRBV5-8; clone size: .; CDR3 length: 15; D gene: TRBD1; CDR3 protein: CASSSRGLGHTEAFF; CDR3 DNA: TGTGCCAGCAGCTCCAGGGGGCTTGGGCACACTGAAGCTTTCTTT
J gene: TRBJ1-3; V gene: TRBV4-2; clone size: .; CDR3 length: 16; D gene: .; CDR3 protein: CASSQEVRVDGNTIYF; CDR3 DNA: TGTGCCAGCAGCCAAGAGGTCAGGGTTGATGGAAACACCATATATTTT
J gene: TRBJ2-1; V gene: TRBV25-1; clone size: .; CDR3 length: 16; D gene: .; CDR3 protein: CASSEWIAENHNEQFF; CDR3 DNA: TGTGCCAGCAGTGAATGGATAGCGGAGAATCACAATGAGCAGTTCTTC
J gene: TRBJ2-7; V gene: TRBV5-1; clone size: .; CDR3 length: 14; D gene: .; CDR3 protein: CASSLTGTSYEQYF; CDR3 DNA: TGCGCCAGCAGCTTAACCGGGACATCATACGAGCAGTACTTC
J gene: TRBJ2-2; V gene: TRBV2; clone size: .; CDR3 length: 12; D gene: .; CDR3 protein: CASRWATGELFF; CDR3 DNA: TGTGCCAGCAGATGGGCCACCGGGGAGCTGTTTTTT
J gene: TRBJ1-2; V gene: TRBV7-9; clone size: .; CDR3 length: 12; D gene: .; CDR3 protein: CASSLGRIGYTF; CDR3 DNA: TGTGCCAGCAGCTTAGGACGGATAGGCTACACCTTC
J gene: TRBJ1-6; V gene: TRBV19; clone size: .; CDR3 length: 15; D gene: TRBD1; CDR3 protein: CASRTGAAYNSPLHF; CDR3 DNA: TGTGCCAGTCGTACAGGGGCAGCCTATAATTCACCCCTCCACTTT
J gene: TRBJ2-7; V gene: TRBV9; clone size: .; CDR3 length: 15; D gene: TRBD2; CDR3 protein: CASSVAGTSGSEQYF; CDR3 DNA: TGTGCCAGCAGCGTAGCTGGGACTAGCGGGAGCGAGCAGTACTTC
J gene: TRBJ1-2; V gene: TRBV18; clone size: .; CDR3 length: 14; D gene: TRBD1; CDR3 protein: CASSPDDRVVGYTF; CDR3 DNA: TGTGCCAGCTCACCCGACGACAGGGTGGTAGGCTACACCTTC
J gene: TRBJ2-5; V gene: TRBV4-1; clone size: .; CDR3 length: 15; D gene: TRBD1; CDR3 protein: CASSQQDRVGETQYF; CDR3 DNA: TGCGCCAGCAGCCAACAAGACAGGGTTGGAGAGACCCAGTACTTC
J gene: TRBJ2-5; V gene: TRBV5-1; clone size: .; CDR3 length: 11; D gene: .; CDR3 protein: CASSLAETQYF; CDR3 DNA: TGCGCCAGCAGCTTGGCTGAGACCCAGTACTTC
J gene: TRBJ1-5; V gene: TRBV10-3; clone size: .; CDR3 length: 14; D gene: TRBD1; CDR3 protein: CAISSTGSNQPQHF; CDR3 DNA: TGTGCCATCAGTTCGACAGGGAGCAATCAGCCCCAGCATTTT
J gene: TRBJ1-1; V gene: TRBV27; clone size: .; CDR3 length: 14; D gene: .; CDR3 protein: CASSPRRGAVVAFF; CDR3 DNA: TGTGCCAGCAGTCCCCGGCGGGGGGCGGTTGTAGCTTTCTTT
J gene: TRBJ2-5; V gene: TRBV6-5; clone size: .; CDR3 length: 13; D gene: .; CDR3 protein: CATGGGAEETQYF; CDR3 DNA: TGTGCCACCGGTGGTGGGGCAGAAGAGACCCAGTACTTC
J gene: TRBJ1-5; V gene: TRBV18; clone size: .; CDR3 length: 17; D gene: TRBD1; CDR3 protein: CASSPPVQGCCNQPQHF; CDR3 DNA: TGTGCCAGCTCACCCCCTGTACAGGGGTGTTGCAATCAGCCCCAGCATTTT
J gene: TRBJ2-2; V gene: TRBV10-2; clone size: .; CDR3 length: 13; D gene: .; CDR3 protein: CASFLENTGELFF; CDR3 DNA: TGCGCCAGCTTCCTGGAGAACACCGGGGAGCTGTTTTTT
J gene: TRBJ1-3; V gene: TRBV4-2; clone size: .; CDR3 length: 14; D gene: .; CDR3 protein: CASSHPTEGNTIYF; CDR3 DNA: TGTGCCAGCAGCCACCCCACGGAGGGAAACACCATATATTTT
J gene: TRBJ2-3; V gene: TRBV7-6; clone size: .; CDR3 length: 19; D gene: .; CDR3 protein: CASSLAANGAALSTDTQYF; CDR3 DNA: TGTGCCAGCAGCTTAGCGGCTAATGGGGCGGCCTTAAGCACAGATACGCAGTATTTT
J gene: TRBJ1-6; V gene: TRBV27; clone size: .; CDR3 length: 16; D gene: TRBD1; CDR3 protein: CASSQGTGGSNSPLHF; CDR3 DNA: TGTGCCAGCAGCCAAGGGACAGGGGGCAGTAATTCACCCCTCCACTTT
J gene: TRBJ1-4; V gene: TRBV7-9; clone size: .; CDR3 length: 13; D gene: .; CDR3 protein: CASSLQRGEKLFF; CDR3 DNA: TGTGCCAGCAGCTTGCAGAGGGGTGAAAAACTGTTTTTT
J gene: TRBJ1-1; V gene: TRBV9; clone size: .; CDR3 length: 13; D gene: .; CDR3 protein: CASSVEARTEAFF; CDR3 DNA: TGTGCCAGCAGCGTGGAAGCGAGGACTGAAGCTTTCTTT
J gene: TRBJ2-7; V gene: TRBV7-8; clone size: .; CDR3 length: 15; D gene: .; CDR3 protein: CASSLNAAAVGEQYF; CDR3 DNA: TGTGCCAGCAGCTTAAATGCGGCAGCGGTGGGGGAGCAGTACTTC
J gene: TRBJ2-1; V gene: TRBV27; clone size: .; CDR3 length: 16; D gene: .; CDR3 protein: CASSFLLGGSYNEQFF; CDR3 DNA: TGTGCCAGCAGTTTCCTCCTCGGCGGGTCATACAATGAGCAGTTCTTC
J gene: TRBJ2-7; V gene: TRBV6-1; clone size: .; CDR3 length: 15; D gene: TRBD2; CDR3 protein: CASSRVGAGAYEQYF; CDR3 DNA: TGTGCCAGCAGTCGCGTGGGCGCGGGGGCCTACGAGCAGTACTTC
J gene: TRBJ2-7; V gene: TRBV4-1; clone size: .; CDR3 length: 13; D gene: TRBD2; CDR3 protein: CASSQNAGGRQYF; CDR3 DNA: TGCGCCAGCAGCCAGAACGCGGGAGGGCGGCAGTACTTC
J gene: TRBJ2-7; V gene: TRBV7-2; clone size: .; CDR3 length: 14; D gene: TRBD2; CDR3 protein: CASSRGLTTYEQYF; CDR3 DNA: TGTGCCAGCAGCCGGGGACTAACAACCTACGAGCAGTACTTC
J gene: TRBJ2-7; V gene: TRBV18; clone size: once; CDR3 length: 19; D gene: TRBD2; CDR3 protein: CASSPGLAGLWGGTYEQYF; CDR3 DNA: TGTGCCAGCTCACCGGGACTAGCGGGATTGTGGGGGGGAACCTACGAGCAGTACTTC
J gene: TRBJ1-1; V gene: TRBV18; clone size: .; CDR3 length: 12; D gene: .; CDR3 protein: CASSPAGTEAFF; CDR3 DNA: TGTGCCAGCTCACCAGCGGGCACTGAAGCTTTCTTT
J gene: TRBJ2-7; V gene: TRBV13; clone size: .; CDR3 length: 18; D gene: TRBD2; CDR3 protein: CASSLTASGKGGSYEQYF; CDR3 DNA: TGTGCCAGCAGCTTAACCGCTAGCGGGAAAGGGGGCTCCTACGAGCAGTACTTC
J gene: TRBJ2-5; V gene: TRBV6-6; clone size: .; CDR3 length: 13; D gene: .; CDR3 protein: CASKRGDKETQYF; CDR3 DNA: TGTGCCAGCAAGCGCGGGGATAAAGAGACCCAGTACTTC
J gene: TRBJ2-5; V gene: TRBV12-5; clone size: .; CDR3 length: 14; D gene: .; CDR3 protein: CASGRQVTQETQYF; CDR3 DNA: TGTGCTAGTGGTCGACAGGTCACCCAAGAGACCCAGTACTTC
J gene: TRBJ1-1; V gene: TRBV11-2; clone size: .; CDR3 length: 12; D gene: .; CDR3 protein: CASSRQNTEAFF; CDR3 DNA: TGTGCCAGCAGCCGACAGAACACTGAAGCTTTCTTT
J gene: TRBJ2-7; V gene: TRBV20-1; clone size: .; CDR3 length: 11; D gene: .; CDR3 protein: CSAGEPYEQYF; CDR3 DNA: TGCAGTGCCGGAGAGCCTTACGAGCAGTACTTC
J gene: TRBJ2-7; V gene: TRBV7-2; clone size: .; CDR3 length: 13; D gene: .; CDR3 protein: CASSFREAYEQYF; CDR3 DNA: TGTGCCAGCAGCTTTCGGGAAGCCTACGAGCAGTACTTC
J gene: TRBJ2-2; V gene: TRBV7-2; clone size: .; CDR3 length: 15; D gene: .; CDR3 protein: CASSYRELNTGELFF; CDR3 DNA: TGTGCCAGCAGCTACCGGGAGCTGAACACCGGGGAGCTGTTTTTT
J gene: TRBJ1-1; V gene: TRBV14; clone size: .; CDR3 length: 14; D gene: .; CDR3 protein: CASSPDIMNTEAFF; CDR3 DNA: TGTGCCAGCAGCCCGGACATCATGAACACTGAAGCTTTCTTT
J gene: TRBJ2-5; V gene: TRBV6-5; clone size: .; CDR3 length: 13; D gene: .; CDR3 protein: CASSYGGKETQYF; CDR3 DNA: TGTGCCAGCAGTTACGGCGGGAAAGAGACCCAGTACTTC
J gene: TRBJ2-5; V gene: TRBV4-1; clone size: .; CDR3 length: 16; D gene: TRBD2; CDR3 protein: CASSQGLEVGRETQYF; CDR3 DNA: TGCGCCAGCAGCCAGGGACTAGAAGTAGGTAGGGAGACCCAGTACTTC
J gene: TRBJ2-5; V gene: TRBV6-1; clone size: .; CDR3 length: 10; D gene: .; CDR3 protein: CAREQETQYF; CDR3 DNA: TGTGCCAGAGAACAAGAGACCCAGTACTTC
J gene: TRBJ2-7; V gene: TRBV6-1; clone size: .; CDR3 length: 16; D gene: TRBD2; CDR3 protein: CASSEARGWEGYEQYF; CDR3 DNA: TGTGCCAGCAGTGAAGCTCGTGGGTGGGAGGGGTACGAGCAGTACTTC
J gene: TRBJ1-2; V gene: TRBV6-5; clone size: .; CDR3 length: 12; D gene: .; CDR3 protein: CASRQSSYGYTF; CDR3 DNA: TGTGCCAGCAGGCAGAGCTCCTATGGCTACACCTTC
J gene: TRBJ2-3; V gene: TRBV27; clone size: .; CDR3 length: 14; D gene: TRBD2; CDR3 protein: CASSPSGKEDTQYF; CDR3 DNA: TGTGCCAGCAGTCCAAGCGGGAAGGAAGATACGCAGTATTTT
J gene: TRBJ1-2; V gene: TRBV4-1; clone size: .; CDR3 length: 14; D gene: TRBD1; CDR3 protein: CASSHLTGGKGYTF; CDR3 DNA: TGCGCCAGCAGCCACCTGACAGGGGGCAAGGGCTACACCTTC